The clone carrying this T cell receptor beta chain was counted ten times or more. The antigen remains unidentified. These data are taken from a study of T-cell reconstitution after alpha-beta-depleted transplantation in children. The authors prepared the TCRbeta library with unique molecular identifiers. TCRdb processed the PCR reads anew with MiXCR; each CDR3 protein has one entry. The data contain about 160,000 distinct CDR3 sequences, approximately 10% of them singletons. Study observations and caveats: Where some patients showed high TCRbeta diversity at day 60, it came from recipient T cells and thymic progenitors that had survived. Expanded clones from the graft, numbering several hundred, reportedly supplied alpha-beta T cells about two months after transplant. T-cell counts and diversity at one year following transplant were attributed mainly to newly produced T cells.

The germline gives CDR1 SEHNR, CDR2 FQNEAQ (reference sequence). This CDR3 spans 15 amino acids. The V and J ends lost 6 bases and 7 bases, in that order; junction bases with no gene match: 12. The chain recombines TRBV7-9 with TRBJ1-2, with 9 bases matching TRBD1. The TCR was taken from a boy aged 2 to 10 with acute myeloid leukemia, due to receive a stem cell transplant. The starting material was PBMCs, obtained before TCRalphabeta/CD19-depleted stem cell transplant. CDR3 sequence: CASRTLNRQGVGYTF. In DNA form, the CDR3 reads TGTGCCAGCAGGACCTTAAACAGACAGGGGGTTGGCTACACCTTC.